A selection of T cell receptor beta chains follows, all from one sample in a study of T cell repertoires in cytomegalovirus infection. These receptors have no known antigen. TCRdb reprocessed the reads with MiXCR, giving one entry per CDR3 protein. Of about 310,000 distinct CDR3 sequences listed, 25% are singletons. Sequencing was performed on cultured PBMCs, taken from culture after CMV antigen stimulation. The receptors were sampled from a human donor in good health (CMV status not recorded). Some clones in this sample may be carry-over from other donors' samples. The CDR3 runs from the conserved cysteine through the conserved F or W. Fields, in order: clone size, V gene, D gene, J gene, CDR3 protein, CDR3 DNA. D genes are given only for firm matches. The listing skips clone size in some rows; elsewhere it reads once, few, many or a size class.

abundance: many; v_gene: TRBV7-2; d_gene: .; j_gene: TRBJ1-5; CDR3aa: CASSLVQGSNQPQHF; CDR3nt: TGTGCCAGCAGCTTAGTTCAGGGCAGCAATCAGCCCCAGCATTTT
abundance: few; v_gene: TRBV7-6; d_gene: .; j_gene: TRBJ2-3; CDR3aa: CASSLEGAGTDTQYF; CDR3nt: TGTGCCAGCAGCTTAGAAGGGGCGGGCACAGATACGCAGTATTTT
abundance: few; v_gene: TRBV11-2; d_gene: TRBD2; j_gene: TRBJ2-1; CDR3aa: CASSSLPGLAGEFSYNEQFF; CDR3nt: TGTGCCAGCAGCTCCCTTCCGGGACTAGCGGGGGAGTTCTCCTACAATGAGCAGTTCTTC
abundance: few; v_gene: TRBV20-1; d_gene: TRBD1; j_gene: TRBJ1-5; CDR3aa: CSAIGTGLNQPQHF; CDR3nt: TGCAGTGCTATAGGGACAGGGCTCAATCAGCCCCAGCATTTT
abundance: .; v_gene: TRBV29-1; d_gene: TRBD1; j_gene: TRBJ1-2; CDR3aa: CSVGGDSDPSNYGYTF; CDR3nt: TGCAGCGTTGGGGGGGACAGCGACCCCAGTAACTATGGCTACACCTTC
abundance: many; v_gene: TRBV7-7; d_gene: .; j_gene: TRBJ1-5; CDR3aa: CASSLARGQIRHNSNQPQHF; CDR3nt: TGTGCTAGCAGCTTAGCGAGAGGACAGATTAGACATAATAGCAATCAGCCCCAGCATTTT
abundance: .; v_gene: TRBV2; d_gene: .; j_gene: TRBJ1-1; CDR3aa: CASRREEAFF; CDR3nt: TGTGCCAGCAGAAGAGAGGAAGCTTTCTTT
abundance: .; v_gene: TRBV10-3; d_gene: .; j_gene: TRBJ2-7; CDR3aa: CAIARGVGIYEQYF; CDR3nt: TGTGCCATCGCCCGTGGTGTCGGGATCTACGAGCAGTACTTC
abundance: .; v_gene: TRBV2; d_gene: .; j_gene: TRBJ2-1; CDR3aa: CASSEGRVSYNEQFF; CDR3nt: TGTGCCAGCAGTGAAGGGCGGGTCTCCTACAATGAGCAGTTCTTC
abundance: few; v_gene: TRBV11-3; d_gene: TRBD1; j_gene: TRBJ2-5; CDR3aa: CASSSDRESWETQYF; CDR3nt: TGTGCCAGCAGCTCGGACAGGGAGTCATGGGAGACCCAGTACTTC
abundance: .; v_gene: TRBV4-1; d_gene: .; j_gene: TRBJ2-2; CDR3aa: CASSQVATGELFF; CDR3nt: TGCGCCAGCAGCCAAGTAGCGACCGGGGAGCTGTTTTTT
abundance: few; v_gene: TRBV6-5; d_gene: .; j_gene: TRBJ2-1; CDR3aa: CASSYSRGNEQFF; CDR3nt: TGTGCCAGCAGTTACAGCCGTGGTAATGAGCAGTTCTTC
abundance: few; v_gene: TRBV7-2; d_gene: TRBD1; j_gene: TRBJ1-6; CDR3aa: CASSLAGQGGNSPLHF; CDR3nt: TGTGCCAGCAGCTTAGCTGGGCAAGGGGGCAATTCACCCCTCCACTTT
abundance: many; v_gene: TRBV7-2; d_gene: .; j_gene: TRBJ1-1; CDR3aa: CASSLAPGENTEAFF; CDR3nt: TGTGCCAGCAGCTTAGCCCCAGGAGAGAACACTGAAGCTTTCTTT
abundance: .; v_gene: TRBV27; d_gene: .; j_gene: TRBJ2-7; CDR3aa: CASSPTIGLRPYEQYF; CDR3nt: TGTGCCAGCAGTCCAACAATAGGACTACGACCCTACGAGCAGTACTTC
abundance: .; v_gene: TRBV7-9; d_gene: TRBD2; j_gene: TRBJ2-1; CDR3aa: CASSWGLAGGENEQFF; CDR3nt: TGTGCCAGCAGCTGGGGACTAGCGGGAGGCGAGAATGAGCAGTTCTTC
abundance: .; v_gene: TRBV5-6; d_gene: .; j_gene: TRBJ2-3; CDR3aa: CASSLSGDPQYF; CDR3nt: TGTGCCAGCAGCTTGTCAGGGGACCCGCAGTATTTT
abundance: .; v_gene: TRBV29-1; d_gene: .; j_gene: TRBJ2-2; CDR3aa: CSAGQLNGELFF; CDR3nt: TGCAGCGCCGGACAGCTGAACGGGGAGCTGTTTTTT
abundance: .; v_gene: TRBV11-2; d_gene: .; j_gene: TRBJ2-2; CDR3aa: CASPGTTNTGELFF; CDR3nt: TGTGCCAGCCCCGGGACAACCAACACCGGGGAGCTGTTTTTT
abundance: few; v_gene: TRBV4-1; d_gene: .; j_gene: TRBJ1-5; CDR3aa: CASSQGQGDNQPQHF; CDR3nt: TGCGCCAGCAGCCAAGGGCAGGGCGACAATCAGCCCCAGCATTTT
abundance: few; v_gene: TRBV5-1; d_gene: .; j_gene: TRBJ2-3; CDR3aa: CASRDPSTDTQYF; CDR3nt: TGCGCCAGCCGGGACCCGAGCACAGATACGCAGTATTTT
abundance: .; v_gene: TRBV24-1; d_gene: TRBD2; j_gene: TRBJ2-7; CDR3aa: CATSNSGSSYEQYF; CDR3nt: TGTGCCACCAGTAACAGCGGGAGCTCCTACGAGCAGTACTTC
abundance: .; v_gene: TRBV4-3; d_gene: TRBD2; j_gene: TRBJ2-7; CDR3aa: CASSQGGTSGGPYEQYF; CDR3nt: TGCGCCAGCAGCCAAGGGGGGACTAGCGGGGGACCCTACGAGCAGTACTTC
abundance: .; v_gene: TRBV4-1; d_gene: .; j_gene: TRBJ1-6; CDR3aa: CASSQDLEGPRSPLHF; CDR3nt: TGCGCCAGCAGCCAAGATCTGGAGGGCCCTAGATCACCCCTCCACTTT
abundance: many; v_gene: TRBV10-3; d_gene: .; j_gene: TRBJ1-3; CDR3aa: CAIRESSGNTIYF; CDR3nt: TGTGCCATCAGGGAGAGCTCTGGAAACACCATATATTTT
abundance: .; v_gene: TRBV5-1; d_gene: TRBD2; j_gene: TRBJ2-3; CDR3aa: CASSGGLAATDTQYF; CDR3nt: TGCGCCAGCAGCGGGGGACTAGCGGCCACAGATACGCAGTATTTT
abundance: few; v_gene: TRBV24-1; d_gene: .; j_gene: TRBJ1-2; CDR3aa: CATSDGTETTDYGYTF; CDR3nt: TGTGCCACCAGTGATGGAACAGAGACAACGGATTATGGCTACACCTTC
abundance: .; v_gene: TRBV19; d_gene: .; j_gene: TRBJ1-2; CDR3aa: CASSTETTTGNYGYTF; CDR3nt: TGTGCCAGTAGTACGGAAACTACCACGGGAAACTATGGCTACACCTTC
abundance: .; v_gene: TRBV6-1; d_gene: TRBD1; j_gene: TRBJ2-2; CDR3aa: CASSSENRGYGELFF; CDR3nt: TGTGCCAGCAGTTCCGAGAACAGGGGGTACGGGGAGCTGTTTTTT
abundance: few; v_gene: TRBV5-1; d_gene: TRBD1; j_gene: TRBJ2-7; CDR3aa: CASSREGTGGDEQYF; CDR3nt: TGCGCCAGCAGCAGGGAGGGGACAGGGGGCGACGAGCAGTACTTC
abundance: few; v_gene: TRBV10-3; d_gene: .; j_gene: TRBJ2-7; CDR3aa: CAIRGAVQRSYEQYF; CDR3nt: TGTGCCATCAGAGGAGCAGTCCAGCGGAGCTACGAGCAGTACTTC
abundance: few; v_gene: TRBV7-9; d_gene: .; j_gene: TRBJ1-3; CDR3aa: CASSLDVLSNTIYF; CDR3nt: TGTGCCAGCAGCCTCGATGTGCTGTCGAACACCATATATTTT
abundance: few; v_gene: TRBV7-2; d_gene: .; j_gene: TRBJ2-5; CDR3aa: CASSSPRRETQYF; CDR3nt: TGTGCCAGCAGCTCCCCCCGTCGGGAGACCCAGTACTTC
abundance: .; v_gene: TRBV7-2; d_gene: .; j_gene: TRBJ1-4; CDR3aa: CASSGGGPRREKLFF; CDR3nt: TGTGCCAGCAGCGGGGGTGGACCTCGGAGGGAAAAACTGTTTTTT
abundance: many; v_gene: TRBV7-2; d_gene: .; j_gene: TRBJ1-5; CDR3aa: CASSLFAGANQPQHF; CDR3nt: TGTGCCAGCAGCTTATTCGCAGGCGCCAATCAGCCCCAGCATTTT
abundance: once; v_gene: TRBV5-8; d_gene: .; j_gene: TRBJ2-1; CDR3aa: CASSLDSGDEQFF; CDR3nt: TGTGCCAGCAGCTTGGACTCCGGGGATGAGCAGTTCTTC
abundance: few; v_gene: TRBV12-3/TRBV12-4; d_gene: TRBD1; j_gene: TRBJ1-3; CDR3aa: CASSSGQGGTNTIYF; CDR3nt: TGTGCCAGCAGCTCCGGACAGGGCGGAACTAACACCATATATTTT
abundance: .; v_gene: TRBV20-1; d_gene: .; j_gene: TRBJ1-3; CDR3aa: CSARSQDRNTIYF; CDR3nt: TGCAGTGCTAGATCGCAGGACCGAAACACCATATATTTT
abundance: .; v_gene: TRBV2; d_gene: TRBD2; j_gene: TRBJ2-1; CDR3aa: CASSVRTSGSDEQFF; CDR3nt: TGTGCCAGCAGTGTAAGGACTAGCGGGAGTGATGAGCAGTTCTTC
abundance: .; v_gene: TRBV6-1; d_gene: .; j_gene: TRBJ1-2; CDR3aa: CASRVGGATGAGYTF; CDR3nt: TGTGCCAGCCGGGTCGGGGGCGCGACGGGAGCTGGCTACACCTTC
abundance: .; v_gene: TRBV7-9; d_gene: .; j_gene: TRBJ2-7; CDR3aa: CASMGASYEQYF; CDR3nt: TGTGCCAGCATGGGTGCCTCCTACGAGCAGTACTTC
abundance: few; v_gene: TRBV7-6; d_gene: .; j_gene: TRBJ2-7; CDR3aa: CASSLSENTYEQYF; CDR3nt: TGTGCCAGCAGCTTATCGGAGAACACCTACGAGCAGTACTTC
abundance: .; v_gene: TRBV5-6; d_gene: .; j_gene: TRBJ2-1; CDR3aa: CASSLAQGVEQFF; CDR3nt: TGTGCCAGCAGCTTGGCCCAGGGAGTCGAGCAGTTCTTC
abundance: few; v_gene: TRBV24-1; d_gene: TRBD1; j_gene: TRBJ2-2; CDR3aa: CATSVFRDRAPTGELFF; CDR3nt: TGTGCCACCAGTGTCTTCCGGGACAGGGCTCCCACCGGGGAGCTGTTTTTT
abundance: few; v_gene: TRBV6-5; d_gene: .; j_gene: TRBJ2-1; CDR3aa: CASSWRFGSDEQFF; CDR3nt: TGTGCCAGCAGTTGGCGATTTGGATCGGATGAGCAGTTCTTC
abundance: few; v_gene: TRBV20-1; d_gene: .; j_gene: TRBJ2-5; CDR3aa: CSGEGSQETQYF; CDR3nt: TGCAGTGGGGAAGGATCCCAAGAGACCCAGTACTTC
abundance: few; v_gene: TRBV6-6; d_gene: TRBD2; j_gene: TRBJ2-2; CDR3aa: CATKSPSSGSGELFF; CDR3nt: TGTGCCACCAAGAGTCCCTCTAGCGGGTCCGGGGAGCTGTTTTTT
abundance: .; v_gene: TRBV30; d_gene: .; j_gene: TRBJ2-4; CDR3aa: CAWSYRGDIQYF; CDR3nt: TGTGCCTGGAGTTACAGAGGGGACATTCAGTACTTC
abundance: .; v_gene: TRBV29-1; d_gene: .; j_gene: TRBJ1-1; CDR3aa: CSVELTGQGTEAFF; CDR3nt: TGCAGCGTTGAACTAACAGGGCAGGGCACTGAAGCTTTCTTT
abundance: .; v_gene: TRBV20-1; d_gene: .; j_gene: TRBJ2-5; CDR3aa: CSARDARFWETQYF; CDR3nt: TGCAGTGCTAGAGATGCGCGATTCTGGGAGACCCAGTACTTC